This T cell receptor beta chain originates from a study of T cells in Graves' hyperthyroidism and ophthalmopathy. Germline V gives CDR1 GTSNPN, CDR2 SVGIG (reference sequence). This CDR3 spans 13 amino acids. With 5 bases removed from V and 8 bases from J, the gap between germline ends came to 15 bases. The investigators amplified TCR beta CDR3 regions from RNA transcripts. A first-round RT-PCR of the TCR CDR3 used the HTBI primer set. Using its own MiXCR run on the multiplex PCR reads, TCRdb lists one record per CDR3 protein. The table records 480,000 or so distinct CDR3 sequences, roughly an eighth of them present only once.

Sequencing was performed on blood. This chain connects TRBV30 to TRBJ1-4; D perhaps matches TRBD1 (5 bases). This clonotype was sampled from a woman aged 18 to 35 with Graves' hyperthyroidism. CDR3 residues: CAWGWGSGEKLFF. CDR3 nucleotide sequence: TGTGCCTGGGGCTGGGGCTCGGGGGAAAAACTGTTTTTT.